What follows are 20 T cell receptor beta chains derived from one specimen sequenced in a study of blood T cells in healthy people across ages. Sample-barcoded 5' priming and a J-beta primer mix drove a second PCR of roughly 6 to 12 cycles. TCRdb re-called the 5' RACE reads with MiXCR, one entry per CDR3 protein. This sample yields about 1 million distinct CDR3 sequences, of which under 55% are seen a single time; approximately 17% belongs to the top ten. Material: blood. The origin of the receptors is a woman aged 60-75 years in good health.

The chain has TRBV20-1 and TRBJ2-7, with 10 bases lining up with TRBD2. CDR3 length: 17 residues. With 5 bases clipped from V and 0 bases from J, the junction kept 13 bases outside the gene matches. Per germline, CDR1 DFQATT and CDR2 SNEGSKA (reference sequence). CDR3 residues: CSAEGLAGAWSSYEQYF. The CDR3 nucleotides are TGCAGTGCTGAGGGGCTAGCGGGAGCCTGGAGCTCCTACGAGCAGTACTTC.

CDR3 sequence reads: CSARENIYGYTF. The CDR3 DNA sequence: TGCAGTGCTAGAGAGAACATCTATGGCTACACCTTC. The chain links TRBV20-1 to TRBJ1-2, with D uncertain. V was pared by 0 bases and J by 4 bases, with 6 bases between. Germline loops: CDR1 DFQATT, CDR2 SNEGSKA (reference sequence). The CDR3 loop spans 12 amino acids.

This clonotype was picked up a small number of times. This chain joins TRBV5-1 and TRBJ2-7, with 9 bases matching TRBD2. The CDR3 length is 15 residues. V shed 4 bases, J shed 4 bases, and the junction held 9 bases outside the gene matches. Germline loops: CDR1 SGHRS, CDR2 YFSETQ. CDR3 sequence: CASSLTGTSIYEQYF. In nucleotides, the CDR3 is TGCGCCAGCAGCCTAACCGGGACTAGCATTTACGAGCAGTACTTC.

The chain is built from TRBV7-3 and TRBJ2-7; 7 positions agree with TRBD2. The V gene end was trimmed by 4 bases and the J gene end by 2 bases; junction bases not matched to a gene: 8. Germline CDR1 is SGHTA and CDR2 is FQGTGA. This CDR3 comprises 15 residues. DNA of the CDR3: TGTGCCAGCAGCTACGGAGCGGGATTAACCTACGAGCAGTACTTC. Its protein product is CASSYGAGLTYEQYF. Combining the CDR3 with reference TRBV7-3 and TRBJ2-7 gives the whole variable domain GAGVSQTPSNKVTEKGKYVELRCDPISGHTALYWYRQSLGQGPEFLIYFQGTGAADDSGLPNDRFFAVRPEGSVSTLKIQRTERGDSAVYLCASSYGAGLTYEQYFGPGTRLTVT.

This clonotype was counted only a few times. V is TRBV15 and J is TRBJ1-5, with unresolved D. CDR1 LNHNV and CDR2 YYDKDF come from the germline V gene (reference sequence). V gave up 0 bases and J gave up 1 base, with 4 bases separating them. The CDR3 totals 14 residues. The CDR3 spells CATSRELSNQPQHF. DNA for the CDR3: TGTGCCACCAGCAGAGAGCTAAGCAATCAGCCCCAGCATTTT. Using reference TRBV15 and TRBJ1-5 for the parts outside the CDR3, the full variable domain is DAMVIQNPRYQVTQFGKPVTLSCSQTLNHNVMYWYQQKSSQAPKLLFHYYDKDFNNEADTPDNFQSRRPNTSFCFLDIRSPGLGDTAMYLCATSRELSNQPQHFGDGTRLSIL.

On this clonotype: An end of the junction does not agree with germline; a read error may underlie this. This rearrangement joins TRBV28 to TRBJ2-1; TRBD1 matches 7 bases. Looked up from germline, CDR1 is MDHEN and CDR2 is SYDVKM. The CDR3 totals 12 residues. This CDR3 reads CATTRGYSEQFF. The CDR3 DNA reads TGTGCCACGACCAGGGGGTACAGTGAGCAGTTCTTC.

The chain recombines TRBV10-1 with TRBJ2-5; 15 bases match TRBD2. The CDR3 sequence is 16 residues long. Germline trimming cut 3 bases from V and 3 bases from J; bases unmatched to any gene: 2. Germline values: CDR1 WNHNN, CDR2 SYGVQD (reference sequence). Here the CDR3 DNA reads TGCGCCAGCAGTGAACGGACTAGCGGGAGGGAAGAGACCCAGTACTTC. Translated: CASSERTSGREETQYF.

The chain joins TRBV30 to TRBJ2-7, with D unclear. The V gene's germline CDR1 is GTSNPN and CDR2 SVGIG (reference sequence). Trimming stripped 4 bases from V and 6 bases from J, with 13 bases between. There are 12 residues in the CDR3. DNA of the CDR3: TGTGCCTGGAAATCGGGTGACTTCGAGCAGTACTTC. Its protein product is CAWKSGDFEQYF.

The J gene is TRBJ2-5, the V gene TRBV2; D not resolved. Germline lookup yields CDR1 SNHLY and CDR2 FYNNEI. This CDR3 is 10 amino acids long. Deletions cut 7 bases from V and 13 bases from J, with 13 bases between. The CDR3 DNA is TGTGCCAGCATGGCGAGCCGGGCGTACTTC. It is translated as CASMASRAYF.

This chain connects TRBV7-9 to TRBJ1-1; no firm D call. This CDR3 comprises 15 residues. Deletions cut 4 bases from V and 1 base from J, with 13 bases between. Germline-derived CDR1 and CDR2 are SEHNR and FQNEAQ (reference sequence). The CDR3 sequence: CASSSSWTENTEAFF. The CDR3 nucleotides are TGTGCCAGCAGCTCATCCTGGACCGAGAACACTGAAGCTTTCTTT.

The chain recombines TRBV20-1 with TRBJ2-3; tentatively, D is TRBD2 (5 bases). V was shortened by 3 bases and J by 3 bases, with 7 bases between the two germline ends. This CDR3 contains 12 residues. CDR1 and CDR2 from the germline V gene are DFQATT and SNEGSKA (reference sequence). The CDR3 DNA follows: TGCAGTGCTAGCCAGCGGACAGATACGCAGTATTTT. Its protein is CSASQRTDTQYF.

The chain combines TRBV12-3 or TRBV12-4 with TRBJ2-1, with TRBD2 as a possible D gene (5 bases). TRBJ2-7 explains the end of the DNA better; the J call may be wrong. The CDR3 consists of 15 residues. CDR3 protein: CASSLEVSSYNEQYF. The CDR3 coding sequence is TGTGCCAGCAGTTTGGAGGTGAGCTCCTACAATGAGCAGTACTTC.

This chain connects TRBV7-8 to TRBJ1-2; a weak D match, TRBD1 (6 bases). There are 12 residues in the CDR3. CDR1 is SGHVS, CDR2 FQNEAQ, per germline. The V end was cut by 5 bases, the J end by 4 bases, with 8 bases between. The CDR3 nucleotides are TGTGCCAGCAGCGACAGGATCTATGGCTACACCTTC. This sequence encodes CASSDRIYGYTF.

The chain carries TRBV7-9 and TRBJ2-3; D not resolved. Trimming removed 3 bases at V and 6 bases at J, with 10 bases between. Germline V gives CDR1 SEHNR, CDR2 FQNEAQ (reference sequence). This CDR3 spans 13 amino acids. CDR3 region: CASSLLGNDTQYF. The CDR3, as DNA: TGTGCCAGCAGCTTGCTAGGGAACGATACGCAGTATTTT.

This clonotype was picked up a small number of times. The chain joins TRBV27 to TRBJ1-2; no reliable D call. CDR3 length equals 13 residues. The V gene's germline CDR1 is MNHEY and CDR2 SMNVEV (reference sequence). Trimming shortened V by 6 bases and J by 4 bases, and 12 bases separated the two germline ends. Here the CDR3 reads CASRDGPAYGYTF. The CDR3 DNA reads TGTGCCAGCAGGGACGGACCGGCCTATGGCTACACCTTC.

This clonotype has more than one count but fewer than ten. The chain links TRBV29-1 to TRBJ2-1, with no clear D. Trimming cost V 3 bases and J 4 bases, with 7 bases left between them. The CDR3 loop spans 12 amino acids. Germline V gene data show CDR1 as SQVTM and CDR2 as ANQGSEA. CDR3 amino acids: CSVELVYNEQFF. DNA of the CDR3: TGCAGCGTTGAGTTAGTTTACAATGAGCAGTTCTTC.

Concerning this clonotype: A much more abundant neighbour one base away suggests this may be a read error. The chain carries TRBV4-2 and TRBJ2-5; no firm D call. The J call may be incorrect, as the DNA end agrees better with TRBJ2-7. Germline-derived CDR1 and CDR2 are LGHNA and YNFKEQ. This CDR3 is 13 amino acids long. CDR3: CASSRTGFGEQYF. The CDR3 region has the DNA TGTGCCAGCAGCCGAACTGGGTTTGGCGAGCAGTACTTC.

This clonotype occurred a few times. The chain is built from TRBV20-1 and TRBJ2-5; tentatively, D is TRBD1 or TRBD2 (5 bases each). The length of the CDR3 is 15 residues. CDR1 is DFQATT, CDR2 SNEGSKA, per germline (reference sequence). Trimming pared 0 bases from V and 5 bases from J, leaving 16 bases between. CDR3 DNA sequence: TGCAGTGCTAGAGATTTAACGAGGGGCGTTGAGACCCAGTACTTC. Translation: CSARDLTRGVETQYF.

V usage is TRBV2 and J usage is TRBJ1-4; D unresolved. V was shortened by 8 bases and J by 8 bases, with 15 bases between the two germline ends. The CDR3 contains 13 residues. Germline CDR1 SNHLY, CDR2 FYNNEI. The CDR3 spells CASWRSPGEKLFF. Written as DNA, the CDR3 is TGTGCCAGCTGGAGATCCCCGGGGGAAAAACTGTTTTTT. The whole variable domain, filled in from reference TRBV2 and TRBJ1-4, reads EPEVTQTPSHQVTQMGQEVILRCVPISNHLYFYWYRQILGQKVEFLVSFYNNEISEKSEIFDDQFSVERPDGSNFTLKIRSTKLEDSAMYFCASWRSPGEKLFFGSGTQLSVL.

The chain couples TRBV20-1 to TRBJ2-2; D remains unclear. The CDR3 is made up of 11 amino acids. Looked up from germline, CDR1 is DFQATT and CDR2 is SNEGSKA (reference sequence). The V end was cut by 1 base, the J end by 5 bases, with 2 bases between. The CDR3 reads CSARGTGELFF. The CDR3 DNA is TGCAGTGCTAGAGGTACCGGGGAGCTGTTTTTT.